This T cell receptor beta chain is from a study of identical twins. TCRdb passed the 5' RACE reads through MiXCR, listing each CDR3 protein once. The sample yields 1.5 million to 2 million distinct CDR3 sequences, about 32% seen once. This clonotype was seen more than once but under ten times. The sequencing sample was made of cord blood. The receptor was derived from a newborn girl in good health.

CDR3 sequence: CASSLDVTGLTEAFF. CDR3 coding DNA: TGCGCCAGCAGCCTGGATGTGACAGGCCTAACTGAAGCTTTCTTT. The V call is TRBV5-1, the J call TRBJ1-1; tentatively, D is TRBD1 (6 bases). Germline loops: CDR1 SGHRS, CDR2 YFSETQ. The CDR3 loop spans 15 amino acids. V was clipped by 4 bases and J by 5 bases, with 18 bases between them.